Listed here are 9 T cell receptor beta chains from one sample, sequenced in a study of beta chain features in type 1 diabetes. The entirety of the isolated RNA underwent reverse transcription, so expressed TCRB transcripts were sequenced. Here immunoSEQ multiplex PCR was the method, and the copy in TCRdb shows in-frame clones only, minus some. In the table there are about 290,000 clones, roughly 8% of which are singletons. Material for sequencing was central memory CD4+ T cells from blood. The origin of the receptors is a woman younger than 35 in good health.

This chain uses TRBV7-2 with TRBJ1-2; the D gene is possibly TRBD1 (5 bases). Trimming left V 1 base short and J 8 bases short, with 11 bases between. The CDR3 consists of 13 residues. Germline CDR1 SGHTA, CDR2 FQGNSA. CDR3 in amino acids: CASSLEGTGGYTF. CDR3 nucleotide sequence: TGTGCCAGCAGCTTAGAAGGGACCGGCGGCTACACCTTC.

This clone was detected only a few times. The chain is built from TRBV5-5 and TRBJ1-6; D is unresolved. Germline values: CDR1 SGHKS, CDR2 YYEKEE (reference sequence). CDR3 size: 13 residues. The germline V and J ends were trimmed by 0 bases and 11 bases, with 9 bases remaining between them. The CDR3 loop reads CASSLVFSPPLHF. CDR3 nucleotide sequence: TGTGCCAGCAGCTTGGTATTTAGCCCACCCCTCCACTTT.

In this sample, this clone turned up a few times. This rearrangement joins TRBV5-6 to TRBJ2-7; D is unclear. Germline V gives CDR1 SGHDT, CDR2 YYEEEE. V gave up 1 base and J gave up 0 bases, with 8 bases separating them. This CDR3 has 14 amino acids. CDR3 residues: CASSLRPSSYEQYV. As DNA, the CDR3 is TGTGCCAGCAGCTTGAGGCCGAGCTCCTACGAGCAGTACGTC.

This clone appeared many times. Relative to the germline gene, one junction end is altered; a read error may explain this. The chain carries TRBV7-7 and TRBJ2-3; 8 bases fit TRBD2. Germline lookup yields CDR1 SSHAT and CDR2 FNYEAQ (reference sequence). The CDR3 length is 15 residues. In DNA, the CDR3 is TGTGCTAGCAGCTTAGGGGGACTAGTCGGCGATACGCAGTATTTT. It codes for CASSLGGLVGDTQYF.

This clone was found a few times. This rearrangement joins TRBV9 to TRBJ1-2; D not certain. Deletions cut 2 bases from V and 6 bases from J, with 8 bases between. This CDR3 region has 12 residues. Germline lookup yields CDR1 SGDLS and CDR2 YYNGEE. The CDR3 DNA reads as TGTGCCAGCAGCGTGGACGGAGATGGCTACACCTTC. It is translated as CASSVDGDGYTF.

The J gene is TRBJ2-1, the V gene TRBV2; TRBD1 might be the D (6 bases). Germline-derived CDR1 and CDR2 are SNHLY and FYNNEI. Deletions cut 3 bases from V and 8 bases from J, with 8 bases between. The CDR3 consists of 12 residues. CDR3 protein: CASSESGDEQFF. In DNA, the CDR3 is TGTGCCAGCAGTGAGTCAGGGGATGAGCAGTTCTTC.

There are a few counts of this clone. V usage is TRBV11-3 and J usage is TRBJ2-5; tentatively, D is TRBD2 (6 bases). Germline V gives CDR1 SGHNT, CDR2 YENEEA. The V end lost 0 bases, the J end lost 5 bases, and 13 bases lay between the germline ends. The CDR3 has 15 amino acids. CDR3 residues: CASSLDSGEEETQYF. The CDR3 DNA sequence: TGTGCCAGCAGCTTAGACTCGGGAGAGGAGGAGACCCAGTACTTC. Together with reference TRBV11-3 and TRBJ2-5, the CDR3 gives the full variable domain: EAGVVQSPRYKIIEKKQPVAFWCNPISGHNTLYWYLQNLGQGPELLIRYENEEAVDDSQLPKDRFSAERLKGVDSTLKIQPAELGDSAVYLCASSLDSGEEETQYFGPGTRLLVL.

In this sample, this clone turned up many times. This rearrangement joins TRBV6-6 to TRBJ2-1; possibly TRBD1 for D (6 bases). This CDR3 comprises 14 residues. Germline V gene lookup returns CDR1 MNHNY and CDR2 SVGAGI (reference sequence). V was clipped by 4 bases and J by 3 bases, with 10 bases between them. CDR3 protein: CASSFRTVYNEQFF. The CDR3 DNA sequence: TGTGCCAGCAGTTTCAGGACAGTCTACAATGAGCAGTTCTTC.

J is TRBJ2-7 and V is TRBV5-6; no definite D call. The CDR3 runs 13 residues. The germline CDR1 and CDR2 sequences are SGHDT and YYEEEE. Trimming shortened V by 0 bases and J by 0 bases, and 4 bases separated the two germline ends. The CDR3 spells CASSLANSYEQYV. CDR3 coding DNA: TGTGCCAGCAGCTTGGCCAACTCCTACGAGCAGTACGTC.